This entry lists 21 T cell receptor beta chains sequenced from one sample in a study of blood T cell repertoires in COVID-19. Measured with immunoSEQ multiplex PCR; TCRdb has only the in-frame clones, and not every one. The sample contains 150,000 to 200,000 clones, roughly four fifths of which appear only once. Sequencing was performed on peripheral blood. The source of these receptors is a woman in her seventies with COVID-19, enrolled during active disease.

J is TRBJ1-2 and V is TRBV7-9; tentative D call: TRBD1 (5 bases). The CDR3 is 15 residues long. Per the germline V gene, CDR1 is SEHNR and CDR2 is FQNEAQ (reference sequence). The V and J ends lost 5 bases and 6 bases respectively, with 19 bases between them. CDR3 sequence reads: CASSLNQGGKNGYTF. DNA for the CDR3: TGTGCCAGCAGCCTCAATCAGGGTGGAAAAAATGGCTACACCTTC.

This clone has a handful of counts. The V and J genes are TRBV28 and TRBJ2-7; TRBD2 agrees at 8 bases. Germline V gene sequence: CDR1 MDHEN, CDR2 SYDVKM. Trimming took 6 bases from V and 5 from J; bases not matched to a gene: 15. This CDR3 is 16 amino acids long. In DNA, the CDR3 is TGTGCCAGCAGCTCCCACCCCCGGGAGGGATCCGACGAGCAGTACTTC. Amino acids: CASSSHPREGSDEQYF.

The J gene is TRBJ2-1, the V gene TRBV19, with a tentative D call TRBD1 (7 bases). Germline V lookup: CDR1 LNHDA, CDR2 SQIVND (reference sequence). The length of the CDR3 is 14 residues. The V gene lost 5 bases and the J gene lost 4 bases, with 12 bases spanning the gap. CDR3 loop: CASSGGTAYNEQFF. CDR3 bases: TGTGCCAGTAGTGGGGGGACAGCTTACAATGAGCAGTTCTTC. Filled out from reference TRBV19 and TRBJ2-1, the complete variable domain reads DGGITQSPKYLFRKEGQNVTLSCEQNLNHDAMYWYRQDPGQGLRLIYYSQIVNDFQKGDIAEGYSVSREKKESFPLTVTSAQKNPTAFYLCASSGGTAYNEQFFGPGTRLTVL.

The V gene is TRBV11-3, the J gene TRBJ2-3; 10 bases fit TRBD2. V was pared by 0 bases and J by 12 bases, with 3 bases of the junction left unmatched. This CDR3 comprises 13 residues. Germline CDR1 reads SGHNT; CDR2 reads YENEEA. The CDR3 spells CASSLETSGRQYF. In DNA form, the CDR3 reads TGTGCCAGCAGCTTAGAGACTAGCGGGCGACAGTATTTT.

V gene TRBV9 combines with J gene TRBJ2-1; D perhaps matches TRBD1 (7 bases). The V and J ends lost 0 bases and 9 bases respectively, with 13 bases between them. The length of the CDR3 is 14 residues. From germline, CDR1 is SGDLS and CDR2 YYNGEE. The chain's CDR3 is CASSVGGRGVEQFF. In DNA, the CDR3 is TGTGCCAGCAGCGTAGGGGGCAGGGGGGTTGAGCAGTTCTTC.

The rearrangement uses TRBV5-1 and TRBJ2-3, with D perhaps TRBD2 (6 bases). Per the germline V gene, CDR1 is SGHRS and CDR2 is YFSETQ. The CDR3 sequence is 14 residues long. Trimming removed 4 bases from V and 5 bases from J, with 14 bases in between. DNA for the CDR3: TGCGCCAGCAGCCTCGACTCAGCGGGAGATACGCAGTATTTT. It yields the protein CASSLDSAGDTQYF.

The chain links TRBV6-5 to TRBJ1-1; possibly TRBD1 for D (6 bases). Trimming cost V 7 bases and J 10 bases, with 25 bases left between them. Germline CDR1 is MNHEY and CDR2 is SVGAGI. The CDR3 length is 15 residues. Here the CDR3 DNA reads TGTGCCAGCAAAAACTCGGGGCAGGGGCGAGGAGTAGCTTTCTTT. Its translation is CASKNSGQGRGVAFF.

The V gene is TRBV5-4, the J gene TRBJ2-5; 10 bases line up with TRBD2. The CDR3 runs to 16 residues. The junction had 6 bases not matched to a gene; V was cut back by 3 bases and J by 1 base. CDR1 and CDR2 from the germline V gene are SGHNT and YYREEE (reference sequence). CDR3 in amino acids: CASSSGLAEGQETQYF. Written as DNA, the CDR3 is TGTGCCAGCAGCTCCGGACTAGCGGAGGGCCAAGAGACCCAGTACTTC. Combining the CDR3 with reference TRBV5-4 and TRBJ2-5 gives the whole variable domain ETGVTQSPTHLIKTRGQQVTLRCSSQSGHNTVSWYQQALGQGPQFIFQYYREEENGRGNFPPRFSGLQFPNYSSELNVNALELDDSALYLCASSSGLAEGQETQYFGPGTRLLVL.

This clone was seen only once. The rearrangement joins TRBV28 to TRBJ1-1; 8 bases fit TRBD1. Germline CDR1 reads MDHEN; CDR2 reads SYDVKM. J gave up 0 bases and V 5 bases, and 8 bases lay outside the gene matches. CDR3 length: 16 residues. The chain's CDR3 is CASSLGTGRMNTEAFF. The DNA of the CDR3 is TGTGCCAGCAGTCTAGGGACAGGACGGATGAACACTGAAGCTTTCTTT. The full variable domain, completed using reference TRBV28 and TRBJ1-1, is DVKVTQSSRYLVKRTGEKVFLECVQDMDHENMFWYRQDPGLGLRLIYFSYDVKMKEKGDIPEGYSVSREKKERFSLILESASTNQTSMYLCASSLGTGRMNTEAFFGQGTRLTVV.

This rearrangement joins TRBV5-4 to TRBJ1-6; weak D call: TRBD1 (6 bases). The V gene's germline CDR1 is SGHNT and CDR2 YYREEE (reference sequence). Trimming removed 4 bases from V and 6 bases from J, with 17 bases in between. This CDR3 spans 16 amino acids. The DNA of the CDR3 is TGTGCCAGCAGCCCCGAAGGGGGATTCGGTAATTCACCCCTCCACTTT. It translates to CASSPEGGFGNSPLHF.

The rearrangement uses TRBV11-2 and TRBJ1-2; 8 nucleotides align to TRBD1. V dropped 1 base and J dropped 8; count of bases not matched to a gene: 9. The CDR3 length is 15 residues. Germline V CDR1 and CDR2: SGHAT, FQNNGV. CDR3 in amino acids: CASSLGPPTGVGYTF. The CDR3 DNA is TGTGCCAGCAGCTTAGGCCCCCCGACAGGGGTAGGCTACACCTTC.

The CDR3, as DNA: TGCGCCAGCACCCCCCAGACAGGCTACACCGGGGAGCTGTTTTTT. Translated, it gives CASTPQTGYTGELFF. The chain carries TRBV5-1 and TRBJ2-2; D may be TRBD1 (6 bases). The CDR3 spans 15 residues. V was clipped by 6 bases and J by 3 bases, with 15 bases between them. CDR1 and CDR2 from the germline V gene are SGHRS and YFSETQ.

This clone was observed a few times. This chain connects TRBV2 to TRBJ2-7, with D possibly matching TRBD2 (5 bases). The CDR3 has 13 amino acids. Germline lookup yields CDR1 SNHLY and CDR2 FYNNEI. V dropped 6 bases and J dropped 3 bases, with 12 bases sitting between them. The chain's CDR3 is CASRGAAFYEQYF. The CDR3 nucleotides are TGTGCCAGCAGGGGAGCGGCCTTCTACGAGCAGTACTTC. Complete variable domain (other parts from reference TRBV2 and TRBJ2-7): EPEVTQTPSHQVTQMGQEVILRCVPISNHLYFYWYRQILGQKVEFLVSFYNNEISEKSEIFDDQFSVERPDGSNFTLKIRSTKLEDSAMYFCASRGAAFYEQYFGPGTRLTVT.

The V call is TRBV27, the J call TRBJ1-2, with D maybe TRBD1 (5 bases). Germline V CDR1 and CDR2: MNHEY, SMNVEV (reference sequence). Trimming stripped 3 bases from V and 4 bases from J, with 12 bases between. The CDR3 runs to 14 residues. DNA for the CDR3: TGTGCCAGCAGTTTCGACAGTAAGGTCTATGGCTACACCTTC. Translated, it gives CASSFDSKVYGYTF.

The chain links TRBV18 to TRBJ1-1; a possible D gene is TRBD1 (5 bases). Trimming left V 5 bases short and J 3 bases short, with 16 bases between. The CDR3 is 15 amino acids. Per the germline V gene, CDR1 is KGHSH and CDR2 is LQKENI. CDR3 in DNA: TGTGCCAGCTCAGAATCGGCAGGGAAGGACACTGAAGCTTTCTTT. Protein: CASSESAGKDTEAFF.

In its sample, this clone was seen a few times. V usage is TRBV19 and J usage is TRBJ1-1; weak D call: TRBD1 (5 bases). CDR3 length: 13 residues. Germline CDR1 reads LNHDA; CDR2 reads SQIVND (reference sequence). V was shortened by 5 bases and J by 4 bases, with 11 bases between the two germline ends. This CDR3 reads CASSLKGVTEAFF. For the CDR3, the DNA is TGTGCCAGTAGTCTAAAAGGGGTCACTGAAGCTTTCTTT.

The genes are TRBV19 and TRBJ1-1; D is unresolved. The CDR3 has 11 residues. In germline, CDR1 is LNHDA, CDR2 SQIVND (reference sequence). Trimming took off 6 bases at V and 6 bases at J, with 8 bases between the two ends. The CDR3 spells CASRVRAEAFF. The CDR3 bases are TGTGCCAGTAGGGTGAGGGCTGAAGCTTTCTTT.

This clone was seen a handful of times. The chain links TRBV6-2 or TRBV6-3 to TRBJ1-5, with 7 bases fitting TRBD1. This CDR3 contains 18 residues. Per the germline V gene, CDR1 is MNHEY and CDR2 is SVGEGT. V was clipped by 0 bases and J by 0 bases; unmatched bases: 8. The CDR3 DNA reads as TGTGCCAGCAGTTACTCGTTCGCAGGGGGAGGTAGCAATCAGCCCCAGCATTTT. This gives the protein CASSYSFAGGGSNQPQHF.

The CDR3 is CASSPGPGSNSGANVLTF. For the CDR3, the DNA is TGTGCCAGCAGCCCCGGGCCAGGGTCTAACTCCGGGGCCAACGTCCTGACTTTC. The rearrangement uses TRBV5-6 and TRBJ2-6; D is perhaps TRBD1 (5 bases). Germline V gives CDR1 SGHDT, CDR2 YYEEEE. The CDR3 has 18 amino acids. V gave up 4 bases and J gave up 4 bases, with 21 bases separating them.

The chain employs TRBV7-8 and TRBJ1-2; perhaps TRBD1 as D (5 bases). Trimming cost V 1 base and J 0 bases, with 15 bases left between them. The CDR3 loop spans 17 amino acids. CDR1 is SGHVS, CDR2 FQNEAQ, per germline. As DNA, the CDR3 is TGTGCCAGCAGCTTAGGCTTGGGAGGGACTTCTAACTATGGCTACACCTTC. Translation gives CASSLGLGGTSNYGYTF.

This clone was counted between two and nine times. V usage is TRBV10-3 and J usage is TRBJ1-5; 7 bases are shared with TRBD1. J gave up 6 bases and V 3 bases, and 5 bases lay outside the gene matches. Germline assignment: CDR1 ENHRY and CDR2 SYGVKD. The CDR3 runs to 14 residues. CDR3 in DNA: TGTGCCATCAGTGAACAGGGGAGAGGTCAGCCCCAGCATTTT. Its translation is CAISEQGRGQPQHF.